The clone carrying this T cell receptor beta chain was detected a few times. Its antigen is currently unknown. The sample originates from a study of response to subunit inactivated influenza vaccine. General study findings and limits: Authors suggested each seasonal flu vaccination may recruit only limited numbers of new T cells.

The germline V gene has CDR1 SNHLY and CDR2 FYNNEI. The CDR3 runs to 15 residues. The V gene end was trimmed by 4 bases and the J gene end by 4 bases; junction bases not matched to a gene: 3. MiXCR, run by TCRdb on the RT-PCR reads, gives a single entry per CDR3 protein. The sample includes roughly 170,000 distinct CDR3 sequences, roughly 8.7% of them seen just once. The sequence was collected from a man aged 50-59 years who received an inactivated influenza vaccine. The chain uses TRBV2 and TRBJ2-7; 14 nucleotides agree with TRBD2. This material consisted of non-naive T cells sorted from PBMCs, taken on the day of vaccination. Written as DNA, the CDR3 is TGTGCCAGCAGTGCGGGACTAGCGGGAGCTTACGAGCAGTACTTC. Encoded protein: CASSAGLAGAYEQYF.